Below, one T cell receptor beta chain is given with its context. No antigen is known for it. This sample was included in a study of cytomegalovirus exposure and HLA in healthy donors. Study findings and constraints: Many donors carried some public TCRs, although rarity characterized most TCR sequences. Accounts indicate the classifier identified cytomegalovirus status with strong specificity and sensitivity. Later analysis associated a missense DCLRE1C variant with TCR beta V- and J-gene trimming.

The PCR used 60 Vbeta and 13 Jbeta primers. Method: immunoSEQ multiplex PCR; TCRdb's copy keeps in-frame clones and lacks some. The sample includes about 120,000 clones, roughly 82% of them seen just once. The junction had 10 bases not matched to a gene; V was cut back by 8 bases and J by 7 bases. The V gene's germline CDR1 is LGHNA and CDR2 YNFKEQ. CDR3 length: 13 amino acids. This TCR was sampled from a woman aged 40-49 years in good health and CMV-seropositive. The chain links TRBV4-2 to TRBJ1-1; 7 nucleotides agree with TRBD1. Sequencing was performed on PBMCs. Here the CDR3 reads CASSLLRGSEAFF. The CDR3 nucleotides are TGTGCCAGCTCACTCCTCAGGGGGAGTGAAGCTTTCTTT.